The 23 T cell receptor beta chains presented below share a single source sample, sequenced in a study of PD-L1 blockade in urothelial cancer. The sample's time point: peripheral blood 6 weeks after treatment start. The protocol was immunoSEQ multiplex PCR, while the TCRdb copy is restricted to in-frame clones and leaves out a portion. The table has about 40,000 clones, approximately 85% seen once. Source: PBMCs, taken around atezolizumab (anti-PD-L1) treatment. The receptors were sampled from a man in his 70s with urothelial cancer.

The chain combines TRBV2 with TRBJ2-5, with D maybe TRBD2 (5 bases). This CDR3 comprises 16 residues. The germline V gene encodes CDR1 SNHLY and CDR2 FYNNEI. The V end lost 1 base, the J end lost 4 bases, and 16 bases lay between the germline ends. The CDR3 protein is CASSEEDTALGETQYF. The CDR3 DNA sequence: TGTGCCAGCAGTGAAGAGGATACAGCACTAGGAGAGACCCAGTACTTC.

The chain carries TRBV28 and TRBJ2-7; 8 bases line up with TRBD1. V dropped 7 bases and J dropped 3; count of bases not matched to a gene: 8. The CDR3 has 14 residues. Looked up from germline, CDR1 is MDHEN and CDR2 is SYDVKM. The CDR3 here is CASIENRGNYEQYF. CDR3 DNA sequence: TGTGCCAGCATTGAGAACAGGGGGAACTACGAGCAGTACTTC.

The chain couples TRBV6-1 to TRBJ2-5, with 7 bases matching TRBD1. Germline trimming cut 1 base from V and 2 bases from J; bases unmatched to any gene: 4. Germline V gives CDR1 MNHNS, CDR2 SASEGT. This CDR3 is 15 amino acids long. Written as DNA, the CDR3 is TGTGCCAGCAGTGAAGGGACAGGTAATCAAGAGACCCAGTACTTC. It encodes CASSEGTGNQETQYF.

The rearrangement joins TRBV19 to TRBJ1-1; 9 positions agree with TRBD1. This CDR3 has 13 amino acids. Germline lookup yields CDR1 LNHDA and CDR2 SQIVND (reference sequence). Trimming at V came to 7 bases and at J to 7 bases, leaving 7 bases not matched to a gene. CDR3 sequence (DNA): TGTGCCAGTATTGGGACAGGGATAAATGAAGCTTTCTTT. As protein: CASIGTGINEAFF.

J is TRBJ2-7 and V is TRBV6-6, with 9 positions matching TRBD2. Germline trimming cut 7 bases from V and 0 bases from J; bases unmatched to any gene: 7. CDR3 length: 15 amino acids. From germline, CDR1 is MNHNY and CDR2 SVGAGI (reference sequence). This chain's CDR3 is CASTDSGSDSYEQYF. The CDR3 DNA sequence: TGTGCCAGCACCGATAGCGGGAGTGACTCCTACGAGCAGTACTTC.

As DNA, the CDR3 is TGTGCCAGCAGCGGGACGACAGGAACAACTAATGAAAAACTGTTTTTT. Translated, it gives CASSGTTGTTNEKLFF. The genes are TRBV11-2 and TRBJ1-4, with TRBD1 as a possible D gene (6 bases). Germline-derived CDR1 and CDR2 are SGHAT and FQNNGV. CDR3 size: 16 residues. V dropped 5 bases and J dropped 0 bases, with 13 bases sitting between them.

A single count supports this clone. The V call is TRBV6-1, the J call TRBJ1-2, with a tentative D call TRBD1 (6 bases). The germline CDR1 and CDR2 sequences are MNHNS and SASEGT. The CDR3 is 15 residues long. V lost 7 bases, J lost 7 bases, and 22 bases lay in between. DNA of the CDR3: TGTGCCAGCACCCTAGGGGGGGCAGGTGAGGTTGGCTACACCTTC. It is translated as CASTLGGAGEVGYTF.

The chain has TRBV2 and TRBJ2-1; TRBD2 matches at 8 bases. Germline-derived CDR1 and CDR2 are SNHLY and FYNNEI. With V trimmed by 4 bases and J by 8 bases, 4 bases remained unmatched. The CDR3 has 13 residues. The CDR3 protein is CASSGLAFDEQFF. The CDR3 region has the DNA TGTGCCAGCAGTGGACTAGCGTTTGATGAGCAGTTCTTC.

The chain has TRBV5-4 and TRBJ2-2; 10 nucleotides line up with TRBD1. The germline V gene has CDR1 SGHNT and CDR2 YYREEE (reference sequence). The CDR3 has 15 amino acids. V was clipped by 3 bases and J by 7 bases; unmatched bases: 6. The CDR3: CASSSDRGRIGELFF. CDR3 sequence (DNA): TGTGCCAGCAGCTCAGACAGGGGGCGCATCGGGGAGCTGTTTTTT.

The CDR3 DNA reads as TGTGCCAGCAGCTTAGATACAGGGTCCTACAATGAGCAGTTCTTC. This sequence encodes CASSLDTGSYNEQFF. The V gene is TRBV11-2, the J gene TRBJ2-1, with a tentative D call TRBD1 (6 bases). The CDR3 consists of 15 residues. Germline V lookup: CDR1 SGHAT, CDR2 FQNNGV. Trimming pared 0 bases from V and 1 base from J, leaving 7 bases between.

This chain joins TRBV4-1 and TRBJ2-7; 9 nucleotides align to TRBD1. CDR3 length: 13 amino acids. V was clipped by 4 bases and J by 5 bases; unmatched bases: 3. From germline, CDR1 is MGHRA and CDR2 YSYEKL. The CDR3 nucleotides read TGCGCCAGCAGCCCCGGACAGGGGAACGAGCAGTACTTC. Translating it yields CASSPGQGNEQYF.

V usage is TRBV7-8 and J usage is TRBJ1-5, with D perhaps matching TRBD1 (6 bases). Germline assignment: CDR1 SGHVS and CDR2 FQNEAQ. Trimming removed 5 bases at V and 3 bases at J, with 14 bases between. CDR3 length equals 15 residues. CDR3 protein: CASSPFRDINQPQHF. As DNA, the CDR3 is TGTGCCAGCAGCCCTTTCCGGGACATCAATCAGCCCCAGCATTTT. The full variable domain, its missing parts supplied by reference TRBV7-8 and TRBJ1-5, is GAGVSQSPRYKVAKRGQDVALRCDPISGHVSLFWYQQALGQGPEFLTYFQNEAQLDKSGLPSDRFFAERPEGSVSTLKIQRTQQEDSAVYLCASSPFRDINQPQHFGDGTRLSIL.

CDR3 coding DNA: TGTGCCAGCAGTTTCTTGGACAGGCAGACCCAGTACTTC. Translating it yields CASSFLDRQTQYF. The chain is built from TRBV27 and TRBJ2-5; 7 bases are shared with TRBD1. This CDR3 is 13 amino acids long. Losses at the gene ends were 3 bases for V and 6 bases for J; bases not matched to a gene: 4. The germline gives CDR1 MNHEY, CDR2 SMNVEV (reference sequence).

The chain has TRBV2 and TRBJ1-2; 11 nucleotides align to TRBD1. Germline V CDR1 and CDR2: SNHLY, FYNNEI. The V gene end was trimmed by 3 bases and the J gene end by 5 bases; junction bases not matched to a gene: 2. CDR3 length: 14 residues. CDR3 sequence: CASSDGQGAYGYTF. CDR3 nucleotide sequence: TGTGCCAGCAGTGACGGACAGGGGGCGTATGGCTACACCTTC.

V gene TRBV7-9 combines with J gene TRBJ1-1, with 7 bases identical to TRBD1. V dropped 5 bases and J dropped 8; count of bases not matched to a gene: 8. This CDR3 has 13 residues. CDR1 and CDR2 from the germline V gene are SEHNR and FQNEAQ (reference sequence). The CDR3 region is CASSETGLGEAFF. For the CDR3, the DNA is TGTGCCAGCAGCGAGACAGGGTTGGGGGAAGCTTTCTTT.

The chain joins TRBV2 to TRBJ2-2; 7 bases fit TRBD2. Germline CDR1 is SNHLY and CDR2 is FYNNEI. This CDR3 comprises 14 residues. V dropped 7 bases and J dropped 4; count of bases not matched to a gene: 6. In DNA, the CDR3 is TGTGCCAGCATTGAGCGGGACGGCACCGGGGAGCTGTTTTTT. As protein: CASIERDGTGELFF.

This chain uses TRBV5-1 with TRBJ2-3; 10 bases are shared with TRBD1. Germline CDR1 and CDR2: SGHRS and YFSETQ. The CDR3 loop spans 16 amino acids. The junction had 5 bases not matched to a gene; V was cut back by 4 bases and J by 0 bases. As DNA, the CDR3 is TGCGCCAGCAGCCAGGGACAGGGGTTAAGCACAGATACGCAGTATTTT. Its translation: CASSQGQGLSTDTQYF. Filled out from reference TRBV5-1 and TRBJ2-3, the complete variable domain reads KAGVTQTPRYLIKTRGQQVTLSCSPISGHRSVSWYQQTPGQGLQFLFEYFSETQRNKGNFPGRFSGRQFSNSRSEMNVSTLELGDSALYLCASSQGQGLSTDTQYFGPGTRLTVL.

This clone appeared a single time. The chain carries TRBV5-1 and TRBJ2-3, with 7 bases aligning to TRBD2. The CDR3 totals 19 residues. V was pared by 0 bases and J by 3 bases, with 16 bases of the junction left unmatched. Germline V gene sequence: CDR1 SGHRS, CDR2 YFSETQ. The chain's CDR3 is CASSLDPSGGVGLTDTQYF. The CDR3 nucleotides are TGCGCCAGCAGCTTGGATCCTTCGGGGGGAGTCGGGTTGACAGATACGCAGTATTTT.

The rearrangement uses TRBV15 and TRBJ2-2; 8 bases map to TRBD2. This CDR3 has 14 amino acids. V dropped 5 bases and J dropped 5; count of bases not matched to a gene: 4. The germline gives CDR1 LNHNV, CDR2 YYDKDF (reference sequence). Written as DNA, the CDR3 is TGTGCCACCAGCGCTGGACTAGCAACCGGGGAGCTGTTTTTT. It translates to CATSAGLATGELFF.

This sequence joins TRBV4-2 and TRBJ2-1; TRBD2 agrees at 11 bases. The CDR3 extends over 16 amino acids. From germline, CDR1 is LGHNA and CDR2 YNFKEQ. The J segment lost 6 bases and the V segment lost 2 bases, leaving 6 bases of the junction unmatched. The chain's CDR3 is CASSQILAGGTNEQFF. CDR3 DNA sequence: TGTGCCAGCAGCCAAATTCTAGCGGGAGGAACCAATGAGCAGTTCTTC.

The chain carries TRBV18 and TRBJ1-1, with 8 bases fitting TRBD1. After removal of 2 bases from V and 6 bases from J, the junction contained 14 bases not matched to a gene. Germline V gene lookup returns CDR1 KGHSH and CDR2 LQKENI. The CDR3 is 17 residues long. The CDR3, as DNA: TGTGCCAGCTCACCATCGCGTCAGCCAGGGGGCGCCTCTGAAGCTTTCTTT. Protein product: CASSPSRQPGGASEAFF.

The chain uses TRBV28 and TRBJ2-1; TRBD1 matches 8 bases. Germline values: CDR1 MDHEN, CDR2 SYDVKM. The CDR3 length is 13 residues. J lost 7 bases, V lost 3 bases, and 2 bases had no gene match. The CDR3 nucleotides are TGTGCCAGCAGTTTGACAGGGGATAATGAGCAGTTCTTC. It specifies CASSLTGDNEQFF.

The chain has TRBV2 and TRBJ2-6; D not certain. Per germline, CDR1 SNHLY and CDR2 FYNNEI. This CDR3 has 16 residues. Trimming took 3 bases from V and 0 from J, leaving 9 bases between them. The CDR3 protein is CASSDTFLSGANVLTF. The CDR3 DNA reads TGTGCCAGCAGTGATACATTTCTCTCTGGGGCCAACGTCCTGACTTTC.